This record covers a single TCR beta chain. Antigen unknown. Time point specified: after neoadjuvant nivolumab, at surgical resection. These oral cavity squamous cell carcinomas were HPV-negative and locally advanced. Blood cells were analyzed directly, without culture or expansion. TCRdb's copy holds only in-frame clones and misses some; the assay was immunoSEQ multiplex PCR. This table holds about 14,000 clones, 60% to 75% found once. This sample stems from a study of neoadjuvant anti-PD-1 for oral cavity cancer. About the study: Around day 43, patients without progression received a fourth nivolumab dose before surgery.

Broader study findings: After neoadjuvant nivolumab, PBMC T cell clonality was significantly higher in non-responders than responders.

The CDR3 is 14 residues long. CDR1 is MNHEY and CDR2 is SMNVEV in the germline V gene (reference sequence). V was clipped by 3 bases and J by 2 bases, with 9 bases between them. The chain combines TRBV27 with TRBJ2-3, with D possibly matching TRBD2 (5 bases). Sample: PBMCs, taken after nivolumab (anti-PD-1) treatment. The clonotype comes from a person aged 35 to 85 with oral cavity squamous cell carcinoma. CDR3 bases: TGTGCCAGCAGTTTTTACGACTACACAGATACGCAGTATTTT. Translating it yields CASSFYDYTDTQYF.